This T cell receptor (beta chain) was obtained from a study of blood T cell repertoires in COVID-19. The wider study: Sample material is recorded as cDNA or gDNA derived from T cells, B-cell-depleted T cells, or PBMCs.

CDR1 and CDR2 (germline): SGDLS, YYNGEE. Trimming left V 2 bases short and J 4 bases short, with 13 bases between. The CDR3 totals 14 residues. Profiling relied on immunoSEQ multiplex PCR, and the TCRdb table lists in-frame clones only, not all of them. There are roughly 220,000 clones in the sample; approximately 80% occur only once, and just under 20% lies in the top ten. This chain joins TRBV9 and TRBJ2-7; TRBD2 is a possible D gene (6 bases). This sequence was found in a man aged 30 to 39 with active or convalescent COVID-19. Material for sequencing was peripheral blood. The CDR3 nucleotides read TGTGCCAGCAGCGTCGCTGGCGGGAATTACGAGCAGTACTTC. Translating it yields CASSVAGGNYEQYF.